A single T cell receptor (beta chain) is shown here with its context. These data originate in a study of T cell changes during pregnancy in multiple sclerosis. The CDR3 has 10 residues. Germline lookup yields CDR1 MDHEN and CDR2 SYDVKM. Trimming took off 3 bases at V and 7 bases at J, with 4 bases between the two ends. The assay was immunoSEQ multiplex PCR, and TCRdb's table has in-frame clones only and misses some. Among tens of thousands of clones, around 92% were seen once, and the ten largest hold roughly 2.8%. The rearrangement uses TRBV28 and TRBJ2-7; no clear D. The TCR comes from a female donor in good health, enrolled as a control in a pregnancy study. The sequenced sample was peripheral blood, obtained in the third trimester of pregnancy. The CDR3 is CASSFREQYF. CDR3 sequence (DNA): TGTGCCAGCAGTTTCAGGGAGCAGTACTTC.